This TCR beta chain is drawn from a study of CD8+ T cells in alopecia areata. General observations from the study: Tofacitinib significantly reduced both scalp clonality and expanded CD8+ clones among the top 100. Tofacitinib did not eliminate many expanded lesional clones from scalp or blood. For lesional scalp, especially alopecia totalis/universalis, clonality was higher than in normal scalp.

Comment on this clone: Antigen specificity is unknown.

Once RNA had been extracted, it was reverse transcribed into cDNA to act as the sequencing template. The protocol was immunoSEQ multiplex PCR, while the TCRdb copy is restricted to in-frame clones and leaves out a portion. The table lists roughly 190,000 clones, 60% of them singletons. The CDR3 length is 13 residues. The germline gives CDR1 MNHNY, CDR2 SVGAGI (reference sequence). Trimming took 8 bases from V and 1 from J, leaving 10 bases between them. Treatment of the sample: oral pan-JAK inhibitor, 5-10 mg twice daily. Alopecia areata patients provided lesional scalp punch biopsies and peripheral blood.

The genes are TRBV6-6 and TRBJ2-3; the D gene could be TRBD1 or TRBD2 (5 bases each). The material was CD4+ T cells sorted from blood, obtained at week 4, from a patient treated with tofacitinib. The sequence was obtained from a human donor with alopecia areata. Written as DNA, the CDR3 is TGTGCCAGCGAGAGGGGCCGCACAGATACGCAGTATTTT. It yields the protein CASERGRTDTQYF.